Listed below are T cell receptor beta chains from one sample, sequenced in a study of identical twins. Each CDR3 protein gets one entry after TCRdb re-called the 5' RACE reads with MiXCR. In the table there are 600,000 to 800,000 distinct CDR3 sequences, approximately 22% of which are singletons. This sample was shared with a second study, whose subject was T cells expressing NK-cell markers.

Sequencing was done on a sample of PBMCs. These TCRs come from a woman aged 18-29 years in good health. The CDR3 runs from the conserved cysteine through the conserved F or W. The D gene is left open where the match is weak. Expanded clones get a size class; other rows say once, few or many, or leave the size out.

clone size: few; J gene: TRBJ2-1; D gene: TRBD2; V gene: TRBV20-1; CDR3 DNA: TGCAGTGCTAGAGATCCCGGACTAGCGGGGGGACGTGAGCAGTTCTTC; CDR3 protein: CSARDPGLAGGREQFF
clone size: few; J gene: TRBJ2-2; D gene: NA; V gene: TRBV5-1; CDR3 DNA: TGCGCCAGCAGCTTGGGGCGAAGGCTTCGGTCCGGGGAGCTGTTTTTT; CDR3 protein: CASSLGRRLRSGELFF
clone size: NA; J gene: TRBJ2-5; D gene: NA; V gene: TRBV7-7; CDR3 DNA: TGTGCTAGCAGCCATGCCGGACGGAAGGGGACCCAGTACTTC; CDR3 protein: CASSHAGRKGTQYF
clone size: NA; J gene: TRBJ2-7; D gene: NA; V gene: TRBV20-1; CDR3 DNA: TGCAGTGCTCACAAAAGGGACACCGGAGTTACCGAGCAGTACTTC; CDR3 protein: CSAHKRDTGVTEQYF
clone size: NA; J gene: TRBJ2-1; D gene: TRBD1; V gene: TRBV20-1; CDR3 DNA: TGCAGTGCTACCCCTCGAGCAACAGGGGTGAATGAGCAGTTCTTC; CDR3 protein: CSATPRATGVNEQFF
clone size: few; J gene: TRBJ2-2; D gene: NA; V gene: TRBV11-3; CDR3 DNA: TGTGCCAGCAGCTCTCTGGGGTTGCCGGCCGGGGAGCTGTTTTTT; CDR3 protein: CASSSLGLPAGELFF
clone size: few; J gene: TRBJ2-7; D gene: NA; V gene: TRBV7-8; CDR3 DNA: TGTGCCAGCAGCTTCCGGGACGGAGTTTACGAGCAGTACTTC; CDR3 protein: CASSFRDGVYEQYF
clone size: few; J gene: TRBJ2-2; D gene: NA; V gene: TRBV20-1; CDR3 DNA: TGCAGTGCTAGAGGGGCGAACGCGAACACCGGGGAGCTGTTTTTT; CDR3 protein: CSARGANANTGELFF
clone size: many; J gene: TRBJ1-4; D gene: NA; V gene: TRBV9; CDR3 DNA: TGTGCCAGCAGCCCTCGGACAGCTCCCAGGGAAAAACTGTTTTTT; CDR3 protein: CASSPRTAPREKLFF
clone size: few; J gene: TRBJ1-2; D gene: NA; V gene: TRBV12-3/TRBV12-4; CDR3 DNA: TGTGCCAGCAGCCCCGTCTATGGCTACACCTTC; CDR3 protein: CASSPVYGYTF
clone size: NA; J gene: TRBJ2-3; D gene: TRBD2; V gene: TRBV14; CDR3 DNA: TGTGCCAGCAGCTACCTCGGCGGGAGCGTCACAGATACGCAGTATTTT; CDR3 protein: CASSYLGGSVTDTQYF
clone size: NA; J gene: TRBJ2-5; D gene: TRBD2; V gene: TRBV5-6; CDR3 DNA: TGTGCCAGCAGCTTGGTAGGGACTAGCGTCGAAGAGACCCAGTACTTC; CDR3 protein: CASSLVGTSVEETQYF
clone size: NA; J gene: TRBJ2-1; D gene: NA; V gene: TRBV6-2/TRBV6-3; CDR3 DNA: TGTGCCAGCAGCCCTGGGGCGGATGAGCAGTTCTTC; CDR3 protein: CASSPGADEQFF
clone size: few; J gene: TRBJ1-1; D gene: TRBD1; V gene: TRBV7-2; CDR3 DNA: TGTGCCAGCACCCAGCAGGGGACAGGGCTTTGGGCTGAAGCTTTCTTT; CDR3 protein: CASTQQGTGLWAEAFF
clone size: few; J gene: TRBJ2-1; D gene: TRBD2; V gene: TRBV18; CDR3 DNA: TGTGCCAGCTCACCCCTAGCGGCGACCAATGAGCAGTTCTTC; CDR3 protein: CASSPLAATNEQFF
clone size: few; J gene: TRBJ2-3; D gene: NA; V gene: TRBV20-1; CDR3 DNA: TGCAGTGCTTACAACTTAGCGGCGACCACAGATACGCAGTATTTT; CDR3 protein: CSAYNLAATTDTQYF
clone size: few; J gene: TRBJ1-1; D gene: NA; V gene: TRBV12-3/TRBV12-4; CDR3 DNA: TGTGCCAGCAGTTTCCGCCATCGATCCAACACTGAAGCTTTCTTT; CDR3 protein: CASSFRHRSNTEAFF
clone size: NA; J gene: TRBJ2-1; D gene: NA; V gene: TRBV12-3/TRBV12-4; CDR3 DNA: TGTGCCAGCACCCCGGGACGAGGTTCATACAATGAGCAGTTCTTC; CDR3 protein: CASTPGRGSYNEQFF
clone size: NA; J gene: TRBJ2-1; D gene: TRBD2; V gene: TRBV6-2/TRBV6-3; CDR3 DNA: TGTGCCAGCACTAGCGGGGGATCACTTCGGAATGAGCAGTTCTTC; CDR3 protein: CASTSGGSLRNEQFF
clone size: many; J gene: TRBJ2-2; D gene: NA; V gene: TRBV18; CDR3 DNA: TGTGCCAGCAGCCCCCAGAACACCGGGGAGCTGTTTTTT; CDR3 protein: CASSPQNTGELFF
clone size: NA; J gene: TRBJ2-5; D gene: NA; V gene: TRBV3-1; CDR3 DNA: TGTGCCAGCAGCCAATCAGACGAGACCCAGTACTTC; CDR3 protein: CASSQSDETQYF
clone size: NA; J gene: TRBJ1-2; D gene: NA; V gene: TRBV7-2; CDR3 DNA: TGTGCCAGCAGCTCCTTAGGGGTTTATGGCTACACCTTC; CDR3 protein: CASSSLGVYGYTF
clone size: NA; J gene: TRBJ1-1; D gene: NA; V gene: TRBV7-9; CDR3 DNA: TGTGCCAGCAGCCCCTGGGGTCCTGAAGCTTTCTTT; CDR3 protein: CASSPWGPEAFF
clone size: many; J gene: TRBJ1-1; D gene: TRBD1; V gene: TRBV20-1; CDR3 DNA: TGCAGTGCTTCCAGGGGGGGCACTGAAGCTTTCTTT; CDR3 protein: CSASRGGTEAFF
clone size: NA; J gene: TRBJ2-7; D gene: NA; V gene: TRBV20-1; CDR3 DNA: TGCAGTGCTAGTCCGGGACCCCTCGGGTTCGACGAGCAGTACTTC; CDR3 protein: CSASPGPLGFDEQYF
clone size: NA; J gene: TRBJ2-7; D gene: TRBD2; V gene: TRBV7-2; CDR3 DNA: TGTGCCAGCAGCTTGCGACTAGCGGGAGGGCGAGAGCAGTACTTC; CDR3 protein: CASSLRLAGGREQYF
clone size: many; J gene: TRBJ1-1; D gene: NA; V gene: TRBV5-1; CDR3 DNA: TGCGCCAGCAGCTTGCGGGCTGGGAACACTGAAGCTTTCTTT; CDR3 protein: CASSLRAGNTEAFF
clone size: few; J gene: TRBJ1-1; D gene: NA; V gene: TRBV11-2; CDR3 DNA: TGTGCCAGCAGCCCTACCATGGAACCTGAAGCTTTCTTT; CDR3 protein: CASSPTMEPEAFF
clone size: NA; J gene: TRBJ2-5; D gene: TRBD2; V gene: TRBV5-1; CDR3 DNA: TGCGCCAGCAGCTTGGATGGACTAGCGGGAGGAGAGACCCAGTACTTC; CDR3 protein: CASSLDGLAGGETQYF
clone size: NA; J gene: TRBJ2-5; D gene: NA; V gene: TRBV6-5; CDR3 DNA: TGTGCCAGCAGTTACGGGACTCCGACAGAGACCCAGTACTTC; CDR3 protein: CASSYGTPTETQYF
clone size: few; J gene: TRBJ2-7; D gene: NA; V gene: TRBV20-1; CDR3 DNA: TGCAGTGCCCAGGGGGGCGGGGGACTAAGCTCCTACGAGCAGTACTTC; CDR3 protein: CSAQGGGGLSSYEQYF
clone size: many; J gene: TRBJ1-2; D gene: NA; V gene: TRBV5-1; CDR3 DNA: TGCGCCAGCAAGATGGAGGCCGCTAACTATGGCTACACCTTC; CDR3 protein: CASKMEAANYGYTF
clone size: few; J gene: TRBJ2-1; D gene: NA; V gene: TRBV3-1; CDR3 DNA: TGTGCCAGCAGCCAAGGTGCGGGCAGGGGCTACAATGAGCAGTTCTTC; CDR3 protein: CASSQGAGRGYNEQFF
clone size: few; J gene: TRBJ2-1; D gene: TRBD2; V gene: TRBV5-1; CDR3 DNA: TGCGCCAGCAGCTACGACCTCACTAGCGGCAATGAGCAGTTCTTC; CDR3 protein: CASSYDLTSGNEQFF
clone size: NA; J gene: TRBJ2-5; D gene: NA; V gene: TRBV20-1; CDR3 DNA: TGCAGTGCTGCTCGGGACCCACGGGAGACCCAGTACTTC; CDR3 protein: CSAARDPRETQYF
clone size: many; J gene: TRBJ2-7; D gene: TRBD1; V gene: TRBV5-1; CDR3 DNA: TGCGCCAGCAGCCGTACGACAGGGGCCACCTCCTACGAGCAGTACTTC; CDR3 protein: CASSRTTGATSYEQYF
clone size: NA; J gene: TRBJ2-1; D gene: NA; V gene: TRBV19; CDR3 DNA: TGTGCCAGTCGAACGAGCAATCGGGTCAATGAGCAGTTCTTC; CDR3 protein: CASRTSNRVNEQFF
clone size: NA; J gene: TRBJ2-2; D gene: NA; V gene: TRBV5-1; CDR3 DNA: TGCGCCAGCAGCTTGGACAAGAACACCGGGGAGCTGTTTTTT; CDR3 protein: CASSLDKNTGELFF
clone size: few; J gene: TRBJ2-7; D gene: NA; V gene: TRBV7-9; CDR3 DNA: TGTGCCAGCAGCTTAGAAACCGGGGCTCCCCACGAGCAGTACTTC; CDR3 protein: CASSLETGAPHEQYF
clone size: NA; J gene: TRBJ2-2; D gene: NA; V gene: TRBV24-1; CDR3 DNA: TGTGCCACCAGTGTGATGGTGGGCGGGGAGCTGTTTTTT; CDR3 protein: CATSVMVGGELFF
clone size: many; J gene: TRBJ2-1; D gene: TRBD1; V gene: TRBV7-3; CDR3 DNA: TGTGCCAGCAGCCCAGGGGACAGCCTTGTTTTC; CDR3 protein: CASSPGDSLVF
clone size: NA; J gene: TRBJ2-4; D gene: TRBD2; V gene: TRBV20-1; CDR3 DNA: TGCAGTGCTTCAGCGGGGGGGCTCATTCAGTACTTC; CDR3 protein: CSASAGGLIQYF
clone size: NA; J gene: TRBJ2-3; D gene: TRBD2; V gene: TRBV5-5; CDR3 DNA: TGTGCCAGCAGCTTGGCACTAGCGGGGGCAACTAGCACAGATACGCAGTATTTT; CDR3 protein: CASSLALAGATSTDTQYF
clone size: many; J gene: TRBJ2-1; D gene: TRBD2; V gene: TRBV12-3/TRBV12-4; CDR3 DNA: TGTGCCAGCAGTCCCCCGACTAGCGGGAGCATGCATGAGCAGTTCTTC; CDR3 protein: CASSPPTSGSMHEQFF
clone size: once; J gene: TRBJ1-5; D gene: TRBD1; V gene: TRBV12-5; CDR3 DNA: TGTGCTAGCGCAGAAGGAGGACAGGGATCGAATCAGCCCCAGCATTTT; CDR3 protein: CASAEGGQGSNQPQHF
clone size: few; J gene: TRBJ2-3; D gene: NA; V gene: TRBV12-3/TRBV12-4; CDR3 DNA: TGTGCCAGCAGTTTGGTGTATTTT; CDR3 protein: CASSLVYF
clone size: few; J gene: TRBJ2-7; D gene: NA; V gene: TRBV7-2; CDR3 DNA: TGTGCCAGCAGCTTAGGCCCAGGGGCGAGGGAGCAGTACTTC; CDR3 protein: CASSLGPGAREQYF
clone size: NA; J gene: TRBJ1-1; D gene: NA; V gene: TRBV6-5; CDR3 DNA: TGTGCCAGCAGTTATGTGGCGGGGAACACTGAAGCTTTCTTT; CDR3 protein: CASSYVAGNTEAFF
clone size: NA; J gene: TRBJ2-7; D gene: TRBD1; V gene: TRBV29-1; CDR3 DNA: TGCAGCGTTGAAATCGTAGGGACAGGGAGCTACGAGCAGTACTTC; CDR3 protein: CSVEIVGTGSYEQYF
clone size: few; J gene: TRBJ2-5; D gene: TRBD1; V gene: TRBV12-3/TRBV12-4; CDR3 DNA: TGTGCCAGCAGTTTCCCCAGAACAGGGGAACAAGAGACCCAGTACTTC; CDR3 protein: CASSFPRTGEQETQYF
clone size: NA; J gene: TRBJ2-7; D gene: NA; V gene: TRBV5-5; CDR3 DNA: TGTGCCAGCAGCTTGGAGGGGTGGGAATCCTACGAGCAGTACTTC; CDR3 protein: CASSLEGWESYEQYF
clone size: few; J gene: TRBJ2-7; D gene: TRBD2; V gene: TRBV4-3; CDR3 DNA: TGCGCCAGCAGCCTCGACGCGGGAGTTTACGAGCAGTACTTC; CDR3 protein: CASSLDAGVYEQYF
clone size: NA; J gene: TRBJ2-7; D gene: NA; V gene: TRBV18; CDR3 DNA: TGTGCCAGCTCCCCGGGTGATGTGCAGTACTTC; CDR3 protein: CASSPGDVQYF
clone size: NA; J gene: TRBJ2-2; D gene: TRBD2; V gene: TRBV6-1; CDR3 DNA: TGTGCCAGCAGGTCCAGCGGGGGGGCAGGCGGGGAGCTGTTTTTT; CDR3 protein: CASRSSGGAGGELFF